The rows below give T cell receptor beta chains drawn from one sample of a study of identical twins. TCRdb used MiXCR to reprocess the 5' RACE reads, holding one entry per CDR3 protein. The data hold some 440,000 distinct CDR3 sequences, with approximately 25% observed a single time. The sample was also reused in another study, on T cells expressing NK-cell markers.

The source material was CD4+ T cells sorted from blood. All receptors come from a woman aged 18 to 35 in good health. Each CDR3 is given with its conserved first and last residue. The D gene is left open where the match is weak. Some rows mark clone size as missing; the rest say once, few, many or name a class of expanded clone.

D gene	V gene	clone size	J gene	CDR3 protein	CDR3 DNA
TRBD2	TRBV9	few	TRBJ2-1	CASSAGKASGTDEQFF	TGTGCCAGCAGCGCTGGAAAGGCTAGCGGGACCGATGAGCAGTTCTTC
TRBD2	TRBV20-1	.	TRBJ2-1	CSSVGTSGSSEQFF	TGCAGTTCGGTAGGGACTAGCGGGAGCAGTGAGCAGTTCTTC
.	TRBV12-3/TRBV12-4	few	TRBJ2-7	CASSLHGYEQYF	TGTGCCAGCAGCTTGCATGGCTACGAGCAGTACTTC
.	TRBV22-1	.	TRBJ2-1	CCARDQGEGSYNEQFF	TGCTGTGCCAGGGACCAGGGTGAGGGCTCCTACAATGAGCAGTTCTTC
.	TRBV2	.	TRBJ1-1	CASTPDRGEAFF	TGTGCCAGCACCCCGGACCGGGGTGAGGCTTTCTTT
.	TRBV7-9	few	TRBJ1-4	CASSLGTREDEKLFF	TGTGCCAGCAGCTTAGGGACCAGGGAGGATGAAAAACTGTTTTTT
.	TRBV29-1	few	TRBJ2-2	CSVEGFGAGELFF	TGCAGCGTTGAAGGATTTGGAGCCGGGGAGCTGTTTTTT
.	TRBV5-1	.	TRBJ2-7	CASSLEQGRTFDEQYF	TGCGCCAGCAGCTTGGAACAGGGTAGAACCTTTGACGAGCAGTACTTC
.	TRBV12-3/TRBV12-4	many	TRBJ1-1	CASSFQGKNTEAFF	TGTGCCAGCAGTTTCCAGGGGAAGAACACTGAAGCTTTCTTT
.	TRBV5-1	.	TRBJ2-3	CASSRGSAGSGDTDTQYF	TGCGCCAGCAGCCGGGGGTCGGCAGGGTCGGGGGACACAGATACGCAGTATTTT
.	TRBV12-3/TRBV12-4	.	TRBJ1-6	CASSSGGSNNSPLHF	TGTGCCAGCAGTTCGGGGGGATCCAATAATTCACCCCTCCACTTT
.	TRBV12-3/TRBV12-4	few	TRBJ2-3	CASSFRATITDTQYF	TGTGCCAGCAGTTTTAGGGCAACCATCACAGATACGCAGTATTTT
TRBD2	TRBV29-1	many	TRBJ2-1	CSVIRLAGGEQFF	TGCAGCGTTATCCGACTAGCGGGAGGTGAGCAGTTCTTC
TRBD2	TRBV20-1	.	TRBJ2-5	CSAFPGTSGGPGETQYF	TGCAGTGCTTTCCCCGGGACTAGCGGGGGCCCCGGGGAGACCCAGTACTTC
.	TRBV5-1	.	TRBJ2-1	CASSLANGQLKYEQFF	TGCGCCAGCAGCTTGGCCAACGGACAGCTAAAGTATGAGCAGTTCTTC
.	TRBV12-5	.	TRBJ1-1	CASGFTGRRAFF	TGTGCTAGTGGTTTTACAGGGCGAAGGGCTTTCTTT
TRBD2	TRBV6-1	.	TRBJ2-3	CASRPGTSGMNTQYF	TGTGCCAGCAGACCCGGGACTAGCGGGATGAATACGCAGTATTTT
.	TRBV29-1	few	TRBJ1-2	CSVGQLSYGYTF	TGCAGCGTTGGCCAGCTGAGCTATGGCTACACCTTC
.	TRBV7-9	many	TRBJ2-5	CASSLAPPQETQYF	TGTGCCAGCAGCTTAGCTCCACCCCAAGAGACCCAGTACTTC
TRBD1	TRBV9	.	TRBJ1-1	CASSVDGTGRFTEAFF	TGTGCCAGCAGCGTAGACGGGACAGGGAGGTTCACTGAAGCTTTCTTT
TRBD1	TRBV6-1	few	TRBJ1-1	CASSLGLDRVIRRAFF	TGTGCCAGCAGTCTGGGGCTTGACAGGGTGATCAGAAGAGCTTTCTTT
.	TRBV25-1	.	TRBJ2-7	CASSELLGPTYEQYF	TGTGCCAGCAGTGAACTTCTCGGGCCCACCTACGAGCAGTACTTC
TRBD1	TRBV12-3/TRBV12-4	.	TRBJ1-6	CASTPGQFNSPLHF	TGTGCCAGCACTCCGGGACAGTTTAATTCACCCCTCCACTTT
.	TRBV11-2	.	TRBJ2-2	CASSSPGHLHSGELFF	TGTGCCAGCAGCTCACCGGGACACCTTCACTCCGGGGAGCTGTTTTTT
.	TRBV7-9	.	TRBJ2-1	CASSPSMGQGYNEQFF	TGTGCCAGCAGCCCTAGCATGGGACAAGGATACAATGAGCAGTTCTTC
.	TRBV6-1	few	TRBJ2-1	CASSHPFKRNEQFF	TGTGCCAGCAGCCACCCGTTCAAGAGAAATGAGCAGTTCTTC
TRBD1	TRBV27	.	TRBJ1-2	CASNTGGSGGYTF	TGTGCCAGCAATACAGGGGGCAGCGGCGGCTACACCTTC
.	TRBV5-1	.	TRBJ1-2	CASSLGGKDGYTF	TGCGCCAGCAGCTTAGGAGGGAAAGATGGCTACACCTTC
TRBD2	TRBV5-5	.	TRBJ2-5	CASTSLPGGGETQYF	TGTGCCAGCACCTCTCTTCCGGGAGGGGGAGAGACCCAGTACTTC
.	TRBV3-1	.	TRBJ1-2	CASSRKGGIWDYGYTF	TGTGCCAGCAGCCGAAAAGGGGGAATTTGGGACTATGGCTACACCTTC
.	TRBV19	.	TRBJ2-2	CASKVQGLNPTGELFF	TGTGCCAGTAAGGTGCAGGGCCTAAACCCCACCGGGGAGCTGTTTTTT
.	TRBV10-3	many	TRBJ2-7	CAIGAPPYEQYF	TGTGCCATCGGGGCCCCCCCCTACGAGCAGTACTTC
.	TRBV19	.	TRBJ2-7	CASSLGTREQYF	TGTGCCAGTAGTCTGGGGACGCGCGAGCAGTACTTC
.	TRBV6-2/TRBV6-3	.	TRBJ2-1	CASSGYVEQFF	TGTGCCAGCAGTGGGTATGTTGAGCAGTTCTTC
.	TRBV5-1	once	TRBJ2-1	CASSLAHWQEQFF	TGCGCCAGCAGCTTGGCCCATTGGCAGGAGCAGTTCTTC
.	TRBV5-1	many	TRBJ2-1	CASSLEDWNEQFF	TGCGCCAGCAGCTTAGAGGATTGGAATGAGCAGTTCTTC
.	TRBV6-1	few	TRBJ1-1	CASIPIRKAFF	TGTGCCAGCATTCCTATTCGTAAAGCTTTCTTT
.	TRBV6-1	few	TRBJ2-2	CATQTETGPGELFF	TGTGCCACCCAGACAGAAACTGGCCCCGGGGAGCTGTTTTTT
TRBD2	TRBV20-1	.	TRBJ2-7	CSAGSGTAGVYEQYF	TGCAGTGCAGGATCCGGGACGGCGGGGGTCTACGAGCAGTACTTC
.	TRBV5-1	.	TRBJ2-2	CASDKGGAGELFF	TGCGCCAGCGACAAGGGGGGGGCCGGGGAGCTGTTTTTT
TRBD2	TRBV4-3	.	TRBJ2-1	CASSRGLAGGFEQFF	TGCGCCAGCAGCCGCGGACTAGCGGGAGGTTTTGAGCAGTTCTTC
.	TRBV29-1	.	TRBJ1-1	CSVGSSTEAFF	TGCAGCGTTGGCTCTTCCACTGAAGCTTTCTTT
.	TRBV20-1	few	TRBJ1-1	CSATDSGGDTEAFF	TGCAGTGCTACCGACAGCGGTGGGGACACTGAAGCTTTCTTT
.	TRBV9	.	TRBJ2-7	CASSAVDGYEQYF	TGTGCCAGCAGCGCCGTGGACGGATACGAGCAGTACTTC
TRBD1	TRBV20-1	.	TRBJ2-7	CSAARGQGNEQYF	TGCAGTGCCGCGCGAGGACAGGGGAACGAGCAGTACTTC
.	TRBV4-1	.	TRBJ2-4	CASSHGVAKNIQYF	TGCGCCAGCAGCCATGGGGTAGCCAAAAACATTCAGTACTTC
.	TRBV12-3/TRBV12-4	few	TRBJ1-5	CASSRTASNQPQHF	TGTGCCAGCAGTCGGACAGCTAGCAATCAGCCCCAGCATTTT
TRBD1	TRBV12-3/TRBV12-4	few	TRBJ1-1	CASSVDRVNTEAFF	TGTGCCAGCAGTGTGGACAGGGTGAACACTGAAGCTTTCTTT
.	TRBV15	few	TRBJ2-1	CATSRDPWGEETEQFF	TGTGCCACCAGCAGAGATCCTTGGGGGGAAGAGACGGAGCAGTTCTTC
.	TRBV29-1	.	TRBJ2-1	CSVGGWNNEQFF	TGCAGCGTTGGGGGCTGGAACAATGAGCAGTTCTTC
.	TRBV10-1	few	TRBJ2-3	CASSTTVSSTDTQYF	TGCGCCAGCAGTACTACAGTATCTAGCACAGATACGCAGTATTTT
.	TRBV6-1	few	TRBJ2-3	CASNRMGGFTDTQYF	TGTGCCAGCAACAGGATGGGGGGATTCACAGATACGCAGTATTTT
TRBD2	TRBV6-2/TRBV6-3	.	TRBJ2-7	CASNRLAGAYEQYF	TGTGCCAGCAACAGACTAGCGGGGGCCTACGAGCAGTACTTC
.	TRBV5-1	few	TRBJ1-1	CASSLIGVETEAFF	TGCGCCAGCAGCTTAATCGGTGTGGAGACTGAAGCTTTCTTT
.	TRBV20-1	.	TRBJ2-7	CSAIGSYEQYF	TGCAGTGCTATCGGTTCCTACGAGCAGTACTTC
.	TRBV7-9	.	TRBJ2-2	CASSSTSTGELFF	TGTGCCAGCAGCTCTACGAGCACCGGGGAGCTGTTTTTT
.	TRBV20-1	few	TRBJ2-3	CSARRGPGTDTQYF	TGCAGTGCTAGAAGGGGTCCAGGCACAGATACGCAGTATTTT